These 21 T cell receptor beta chains were sequenced from one sample in a study of T cell responses to AZD1222 COVID-19 vaccine. Profiled with immunoSEQ multiplex PCR; TCRdb holds only in-frame clones, not every one. The profile covers about 200,000 clones, with 80% to 95% appearing a single time and around 1% taken by the ten largest. Material: peripheral blood, obtained 28 days after the second AZD1222 dose. The source of these receptors is an adult who received the AZD1222 COVID-19 vaccine.

The V and J genes are TRBV19 and TRBJ1-2; 7 bases are a match to TRBD1. The germline V gene encodes CDR1 LNHDA and CDR2 SQIVND (reference sequence). V shed 6 bases and J 6 bases; nucleotides not matched to a gene: 13. The CDR3 spans 15 residues. The CDR3 coding sequence is TGTGCCAGTAGCCCCCAACAGGGGAGGGAAGATGGCTACACCTTC. Translated, it gives CASSPQQGREDGYTF. The complete variable domain, with remaining parts taken from reference TRBV19 and TRBJ1-2, reads DGGITQSPKYLFRKEGQNVTLSCEQNLNHDAMYWYRQDPGQGLRLIYYSQIVNDFQKGDIAEGYSVSREKKESFPLTVTSAQKNPTAFYLCASSPQQGREDGYTFGSGTRLTVV.

The chain carries TRBV11-2 and TRBJ1-3; 8 positions agree with TRBD1. Losses at the gene ends were 4 bases for V and 8 bases for J; bases not matched to a gene: 4. The CDR3 is 13 residues long. CDR1 SGHAT and CDR2 FQNNGV come from the germline V gene. The DNA of the CDR3 is TGTGCCAGCAGCTCCCTACAGGGGGACACCATATATTTT. Translating it yields CASSSLQGDTIYF. Together with reference TRBV11-2 and TRBJ1-3, the CDR3 gives the full variable domain: EAGVAQSPRYKIIEKRQSVAFWCNPISGHATLYWYQQILGQGPKLLIQFQNNGVVDDSQLPKDRFSAERLKGVDSTLKIQPAKLEDSAVYLCASSSLQGDTIYFGEGSWLTVV.

The chain combines TRBV4-2 with TRBJ2-2; 10 bases are a match to TRBD2. Trimming cost V 4 bases and J 0 bases; bases outside gene matches: 2. CDR3 size: 16 residues. Germline V gene lookup returns CDR1 LGHNA and CDR2 YNFKEQ. CDR3 sequence: CASSPLAGTNTGELFF. The CDR3, as DNA: TGTGCCAGCAGCCCACTAGCGGGGACGAACACCGGGGAGCTGTTTTTT.

V usage is TRBV25-1 and J usage is TRBJ1-2, with 7 bases identical to TRBD1. Germline assignment: CDR1 MGHDK and CDR2 SYGVNS. This CDR3 is built from 14 residues. The ends lost 4 bases at V and 4 bases at J; junction bases unmatched: 6. CDR3 in DNA: TGTGCCAGCAGTGGAGGGGGCAAGGTCTATGGCTACACCTTC. Protein sequence: CASSGGGKVYGYTF.

The chain combines TRBV3-1 (or the pseudogene TRBV3-2) with TRBJ1-5; D not resolved. V shed 4 bases and J shed 5 bases, with 12 bases lying between them. Germline CDR1 LGHDT, CDR2 YNNKEL (reference sequence). The CDR3 has 14 amino acids. Written as DNA, the CDR3 is TGTGCCAGCAGCCCCGATAGGAGAGATCAGCCCCAGCATTTT. Translating gives CASSPDRRDQPQHF.

This clone was counted a single time. The rearrangement uses TRBV18 and TRBJ1-3, with D hard to call. The V end lost 3 bases, the J end lost 0 bases, and 9 bases lay between the germline ends. CDR3 length equals 15 residues. CDR1 is KGHSH, CDR2 LQKENI, per germline. This CDR3 reads CASSPRTASGNTIYF. The CDR3 DNA reads as TGTGCCAGCTCACCTCGGACGGCCTCTGGAAACACCATATATTTT.

The chain carries TRBV3-1 (or the pseudogene TRBV3-2) and TRBJ1-3, with TRBD1 matching 10 bases. The CDR3 extends over 18 amino acids. The ends lost 1 base at V and 6 bases at J; junction bases unmatched: 12. Germline CDR1 and CDR2: LGHDT and YNNKEL (reference sequence). The CDR3 coding sequence is TGTGCCAGCAGCCAAGTGATTGGACAGGGGGTTATTTCAAACACCATATATTTT. Translation gives CASSQVIGQGVISNTIYF.

The V gene is TRBV6-2 or TRBV6-3, the J gene TRBJ2-1, with D hard to call. CDR3 length equals 11 residues. Trimming removed 5 bases at V and 9 bases at J, with 8 bases between. Germline CDR1 reads MNHEY; CDR2 reads SVGEGT. This CDR3 reads CASSRAVEQFF. In nucleotides, the CDR3 is TGTGCCAGCAGTCGGGCTGTTGAGCAGTTCTTC.

The chain combines TRBV7-2 with TRBJ1-2, with 7 bases that match TRBD1. The CDR3 is made up of 15 amino acids. Per germline, CDR1 SGHTA and CDR2 FQGNSA. The trim removed 4 bases at V and 6 bases at J, leaving 11 bases unmatched. This chain's CDR3 is CASSSAGTERDGYTF. The CDR3 DNA is TGTGCCAGCAGCTCAGCCGGGACAGAGAGGGATGGCTACACCTTC.

V usage is TRBV5-4 and J usage is TRBJ1-4; 7 bases map to TRBD1. J was trimmed by 8 bases and V by 5 bases; bases with no gene match: 9. Germline CDR1 is SGHNT and CDR2 is YYREEE (reference sequence). This CDR3 comprises 14 residues. CDR3 coding DNA: TGTGCCAGCAGGTCCGGGACAGCCTCGGAAAAACTGTTTTTT. It is translated as CASRSGTASEKLFF. Supplemented by reference TRBV5-4 and TRBJ1-4, the full variable domain reads ETGVTQSPTHLIKTRGQQVTLRCSSQSGHNTVSWYQQALGQGPQFIFQYYREEENGRGNFPPRFSGLQFPNYSSELNVNALELDDSALYLCASRSGTASEKLFFGSGTQLSVL.

The rearrangement joins TRBV3-1 (or the pseudogene TRBV3-2) to TRBJ2-1; D unclear. Germline values: CDR1 LGHDT, CDR2 YNNKEL (reference sequence). This CDR3 region has 16 residues. V was clipped by 0 bases and J by 7 bases, with 16 bases between them. The CDR3 DNA is TGTGCCAGCAGCCAAGACTGGCAGCCCATTTCTAATGAGCAGTTCTTC. It translates to CASSQDWQPISNEQFF.

The rearrangement uses TRBV10-3 and TRBJ1-5; 7 bases match TRBD1. Losses at the gene ends were 0 bases for V and 3 bases for J; bases not matched to a gene: 2. CDR1 and CDR2 (germline): ENHRY, SYGVKD. The CDR3 is 15 residues long. The CDR3 bases are TGTGCCATCAGTGAGTCTACAGGGGACAATCAGCCCCAGCATTTT. It translates to CAISESTGDNQPQHF.

This clone was counted between two and nine times. CDR3 in amino acids: CASSQDSTGLSGKLFF. In DNA form, the CDR3 reads TGTGCCAGCAGCCAAGATTCGACGGGGTTAAGTGGAAAACTGTTTTTT. The chain employs TRBV3-1 (or the pseudogene TRBV3-2) and TRBJ1-4; D gene uncertain. In germline, CDR1 is LGHDT, CDR2 YNNKEL (reference sequence). The CDR3 is made up of 16 amino acids. The V end was cut by 0 bases, the J end by 10 bases, with 18 bases between.

This clone appeared a single time. The V and J genes are TRBV3-1 (or the pseudogene TRBV3-2) and TRBJ1-5; D remains unclear. Germline values: CDR1 LGHDT, CDR2 YNNKEL (reference sequence). There are 17 residues in the CDR3. The germline V and J ends were trimmed by 6 bases and 5 bases, with 23 bases remaining between them. The CDR3 loop reads CASRPNLGRYADQPQHF. CDR3 sequence (DNA): TGTGCCAGCAGGCCCAACTTAGGTAGATACGCGGATCAGCCCCAGCATTTT.

This clone showed up just once. The rearrangement uses TRBV5-8 and TRBJ2-7; no firm D call. Trimming stripped 2 bases from V and 0 bases from J, with 0 bases between. There are 11 residues in the CDR3. In germline, CDR1 is SGHTS, CDR2 YDEGEE. This CDR3 is CASSFSYEQYF. The DNA for the CDR3 is TGTGCCAGCAGCTTCTCCTACGAGCAGTACTTC.

The V gene is TRBV19, the J gene TRBJ2-6, with D uncertain. Germline V gives CDR1 LNHDA, CDR2 SQIVND (reference sequence). Trimming removed 7 bases at V and 0 bases at J, with 10 bases between. This CDR3 is built from 15 residues. The CDR3 DNA sequence: TGTGCCAGTAAGGGCCAGCCCTCTGGGGCCAACGTCCTGACTTTC. It codes for CASKGQPSGANVLTF.

The gene calls are TRBV2 and TRBJ1-1; 12 bases are a match to TRBD1. The CDR3 is 14 amino acids. Trimming removed 7 bases from V and 3 bases from J; junction bases left unmatched: 3. Germline CDR1 SNHLY, CDR2 FYNNEI. The CDR3 DNA sequence: TGTGCCAGCAAGGGACAGGGGGCCGACACTGAAGCTTTCTTT. Translating gives CASKGQGADTEAFF.

The V gene is TRBV29-1, the J gene TRBJ1-1; D ambiguous. CDR3 length: 11 amino acids. Looked up from germline, CDR1 is SQVTM and CDR2 is ANQGSEA. V was cut by 3 bases and J by 7 bases, with 9 bases left in between. The CDR3 loop reads CSVDRGIEAFF. The CDR3 DNA is TGCAGCGTTGACCGGGGAATTGAAGCTTTCTTT. The entire variable domain, with the rest obtained from reference TRBV29-1 and TRBJ1-1, is as follows: SAVISQKPSRDICQRGTSLTIQCQVDSQVTMMFWYRQQPGQSLTLIATANQGSEATYESGFVIDKFPISRPNLTFSTLTVSNMSPEDSSIYLCSVDRGIEAFFGQGTRLTVV.

DNA of the CDR3: TGTGCCAGCAGCCCAGGGGACGGAAACTTCTATGGCTACACCTTC. This translates into CASSPGDGNFYGYTF. The V call is TRBV11-2, the J call TRBJ1-2, with D possibly being TRBD1 (6 bases). CDR1 SGHAT and CDR2 FQNNGV come from the germline V gene. CDR3 length equals 15 residues. Trimming cost V 5 bases and J 4 bases, with 17 bases left between them.

This chain links TRBV5-1 with TRBJ2-3; 12 nucleotides agree with TRBD1. The CDR3 is 15 amino acids. Germline CDR1 and CDR2: SGHRS and YFSETQ. V lost 4 bases and J lost 4; bases outside the gene matches: 4. CDR3 sequence: CASSEGQGAPDTQYF. The CDR3 bases are TGCGCCAGCAGCGAGGGACAGGGGGCACCAGATACGCAGTATTTT. Together with reference TRBV5-1 and TRBJ2-3, the CDR3 gives the full variable domain: KAGVTQTPRYLIKTRGQQVTLSCSPISGHRSVSWYQQTPGQGLQFLFEYFSETQRNKGNFPGRFSGRQFSNSRSEMNVSTLELGDSALYLCASSEGQGAPDTQYFGPGTRLTVL.

V usage is TRBV11-2 and J usage is TRBJ2-3, with TRBD2 identical over 10 bases. Unmatched junction bases numbered 9, after V lost 1 base and J lost 5 bases. The CDR3 covers 17 residues. The V gene's germline CDR1 is SGHAT and CDR2 FQNNGV. The CDR3 spells CASSLGALAGVGDTQYF. The CDR3 bases are TGTGCCAGCAGCTTAGGAGCTCTAGCGGGGGTAGGAGATACGCAGTATTTT.